Listed below are T cell receptor beta chains from one sample, sequenced in a study of cytomegalovirus exposure and HLA in healthy donors. Measured with immunoSEQ multiplex PCR; TCRdb has only the in-frame clones, and not every one. The table shows 100,000 to 150,000 clones, with about 81% occurring only once. Sequenced: PBMCs. The source is a woman aged 25 to 39 in good health and CMV-seronegative. Each CDR3 is given with its conserved first and last residue. Each record gives: CDR3 protein, CDR3 DNA, V gene, J gene, D gene, clone size. The D gene is left open where the match is weak. Some rows mark clone size as missing; the rest say once, few, many or name a class of expanded clone.

CDR3 protein: CAWSRIGLAGETQYF
CDR3 DNA: TGTGCCTGGAGCCGAATCGGACTAGCGGGAGAGACCCAGTACTTC
V gene: TRBV30
J gene: TRBJ2-5
D gene: TRBD2
clone size: -

CDR3 protein: CASSNPGMNTEAFF
CDR3 DNA: TGTGCCAGTAGTAACCCGGGGATGAACACTGAAGCTTTCTTT
V gene: TRBV19
J gene: TRBJ1-1
D gene: -
clone size: -

CDR3 protein: CASSLGGTGSNQPQHF
CDR3 DNA: TGCGCCAGCAGCTTGGGTGGGACAGGATCCAATCAGCCCCAGCATTTT
V gene: TRBV5-1
J gene: TRBJ1-5
D gene: TRBD1
clone size: -

CDR3 protein: CASSTRTGVFETQYF
CDR3 DNA: TGTGCCAGCAGCACCCGGACAGGGGTGTTTGAGACCCAGTACTTC
V gene: TRBV9
J gene: TRBJ2-5
D gene: TRBD1
clone size: -

CDR3 protein: CASSLIDSGVAEAFF
CDR3 DNA: TGTGCCAGCAGCTTGATCGATTCAGGTGTGGCTGAAGCTTTCTTT
V gene: TRBV5-4
J gene: TRBJ1-1
D gene: -
clone size: -

CDR3 protein: CASSLRWSSGNTIYF
CDR3 DNA: TGTGCCAGCAGTTTGAGGTGGAGCTCCGGAAACACCATATATTTT
V gene: TRBV27
J gene: TRBJ1-3
D gene: -
clone size: -

CDR3 protein: CSVGGGGGANTEAFF
CDR3 DNA: TGCAGCGTTGGTGGTGGAGGGGGCGCTAACACTGAAGCTTTCTTT
V gene: TRBV29-1
J gene: TRBJ1-1
D gene: TRBD1
clone size: -

CDR3 protein: CASSIGQGLGKKPQHF
CDR3 DNA: TGTGCCAGTAGTATAGGGCAGGGTTTAGGAAAAAAGCCCCAGCATTTT
V gene: TRBV19
J gene: TRBJ1-5
D gene: -
clone size: -

CDR3 protein: CASSPRTSSIVLETQYF
CDR3 DNA: TGTGCCAGCAGCCCCCGGACTAGCAGCATCGTTTTGGAGACCCAGTACTTC
V gene: TRBV11-1
J gene: TRBJ2-5
D gene: TRBD2
clone size: few

CDR3 protein: CASRRQGSDGYTF
CDR3 DNA: TGTGCCAGCAGGAGACAGGGAAGTGATGGCTACACCTTC
V gene: TRBV5-4
J gene: TRBJ1-2
D gene: TRBD1
clone size: few

CDR3 protein: CASSLVGTSGGSYNEQFF
CDR3 DNA: TGTGCCAGCAGCTTAGTAGGGACTAGCGGGGGATCCTACAATGAGCAGTTCTTC
V gene: TRBV11-3
J gene: TRBJ2-1
D gene: TRBD2
clone size: -

CDR3 protein: CASRARGSYEQYF
CDR3 DNA: TGTGCCAGCAGGGCCAGGGGTTCCTACGAGCAGTACTTC
V gene: TRBV5-4
J gene: TRBJ2-7
D gene: -
clone size: once

CDR3 protein: CASSVGTAMNTEAFF
CDR3 DNA: TGTGCCAGCAGTGTCGGGACAGCGATGAACACTGAAGCTTTCTTT
V gene: TRBV6-1
J gene: TRBJ1-1
D gene: TRBD1
clone size: -

CDR3 protein: CASKDSGSGANVLTF
CDR3 DNA: TGTGCCAGCAAGGACAGTGGGTCTGGGGCCAACGTCCTGACTTTC
V gene: TRBV6-5
J gene: TRBJ2-6
D gene: -
clone size: -

CDR3 protein: CASSPWTSGSRQETQYF
CDR3 DNA: TGTGCCAGCAGTCCATGGACTAGCGGGAGTAGGCAAGAGACCCAGTACTTC
V gene: TRBV27
J gene: TRBJ2-5
D gene: TRBD2
clone size: -

CDR3 protein: CASSYVRGPQETQYF
CDR3 DNA: TGTGCCAGCAGTTACGTCAGGGGCCCCCAAGAGACCCAGTACTTC
V gene: TRBV6-5
J gene: TRBJ2-5
D gene: -
clone size: -

CDR3 protein: CASSPQRIRTGGLGNQPQHF
CDR3 DNA: TGTGCCAGCTCACCTCAGAGGATAAGGACAGGGGGCCTCGGCAATCAGCCCCAGCATTTT
V gene: TRBV18
J gene: TRBJ1-5
D gene: TRBD1
clone size: once

CDR3 protein: CASSLAAGRNTIYF
CDR3 DNA: TGTGCCAGTAGTTTGGCTGCAGGGAGAAACACCATATATTTT
V gene: TRBV19
J gene: TRBJ1-3
D gene: -
clone size: -

CDR3 protein: CASSRLDRAGETQYF
CDR3 DNA: TGTGCCAGTAGTAGGTTGGACAGGGCGGGGGAGACCCAGTACTTC
V gene: TRBV19
J gene: TRBJ2-5
D gene: TRBD1
clone size: -

CDR3 protein: CASSERDRVYEQYF
CDR3 DNA: TGTGCCAGCAGCGAACGGGACAGGGTCTACGAGCAGTACTTC
V gene: TRBV9
J gene: TRBJ2-7
D gene: TRBD1
clone size: few

CDR3 protein: CASSIGGKASGEQFF
CDR3 DNA: TGTGCCAGTAGTATCGGCGGCAAAGCGAGCGGTGAGCAGTTCTTC
V gene: TRBV19
J gene: TRBJ2-1
D gene: -
clone size: -

CDR3 protein: CASSRAGGPNYGYTF
CDR3 DNA: TGTGCCAGCAGCCGCGCGGGGGGCCCAAACTATGGCTACACCTTC
V gene: TRBV7-9
J gene: TRBJ1-2
D gene: -
clone size: -

CDR3 protein: CASSVGGVGLAGNEQFF
CDR3 DNA: TGTGCCAGCAGCGTAGGTGGGGTTGGGCTAGCGGGCAATGAGCAGTTCTTC
V gene: TRBV9
J gene: TRBJ2-1
D gene: TRBD2
clone size: -

CDR3 protein: CASSDGTVNYGYTF
CDR3 DNA: TGTGCCAGCAGTGATGGGACAGTTAACTATGGCTACACCTTC
V gene: TRBV25-1
J gene: TRBJ1-2
D gene: TRBD1
clone size: -

CDR3 protein: CASSRGQGRVGTQYF
CDR3 DNA: TGTGCCAGCAGTAGGGGACAGGGGAGGGTGGGGACCCAGTACTTC
V gene: TRBV2
J gene: TRBJ2-5
D gene: TRBD1
clone size: -

CDR3 protein: CASSQAGVAKNIQYF
CDR3 DNA: TGTGCCAGCAGCCAAGCGGGGGTAGCCAAAAACATTCAGTACTTC
V gene: TRBV5-5
J gene: TRBJ2-4
D gene: TRBD2
clone size: -

CDR3 protein: CASSPPAYGGNYGYTF
CDR3 DNA: TGTGCCAGCTCACCACCTGCCTACGGGGGAAACTATGGCTACACCTTC
V gene: TRBV18
J gene: TRBJ1-2
D gene: -
clone size: few

CDR3 protein: CASSSTDYGYTF
CDR3 DNA: TGTGCCAGCAGCTCGACAGACTATGGCTACACCTTC
V gene: TRBV7-9
J gene: TRBJ1-2
D gene: -
clone size: -

CDR3 protein: CASSSGGEREGLFYNEQFF
CDR3 DNA: TGTGCCAGCAGCTCTGGCGGAGAGCGGGAGGGCCTGTTCTACAATGAGCAGTTCTTC
V gene: TRBV21-1
J gene: TRBJ2-1
D gene: -
clone size: -

CDR3 protein: CSVDGGLEAFF
CDR3 DNA: TGCAGCGTTGATGGGGGACTGGAAGCTTTCTTT
V gene: TRBV29-1
J gene: TRBJ1-1
D gene: -
clone size: -

CDR3 protein: CASSLYDGVNEQFF
CDR3 DNA: TGTGCCAGCAGCTTGTATGACGGGGTCAATGAGCAGTTCTTC
V gene: TRBV7-2
J gene: TRBJ2-1
D gene: -
clone size: -

CDR3 protein: CASSLGPPGTDTQYF
CDR3 DNA: TGTGCTAGCAGCTTAGGCCCCCCAGGCACAGATACGCAGTATTTT
V gene: TRBV7-7
J gene: TRBJ2-3
D gene: -
clone size: few

CDR3 protein: CASSALAGGIDEQFF
CDR3 DNA: TGTGCCAGCAGCGCTTTAGCGGGAGGGATCGATGAGCAGTTCTTC
V gene: TRBV7-3
J gene: TRBJ2-1
D gene: TRBD2
clone size: once

CDR3 protein: CASSLGQGVGKSIQYF
CDR3 DNA: TGTGCCAGCAGCTTAGGGCAGGGTGTAGGCAAAAGCATTCAGTACTTC
V gene: TRBV7-9
J gene: TRBJ2-4
D gene: -
clone size: -

CDR3 protein: CASSENRGIWGYTF
CDR3 DNA: TGTGCCAGCAGTGAAAACAGGGGGATATGGGGCTACACCTTC
V gene: TRBV6-1
J gene: TRBJ1-2
D gene: TRBD1
clone size: -

CDR3 protein: CASSVATLAHSTDTQYF
CDR3 DNA: TGTGCCAGCAGCGTAGCGACCCTAGCCCATAGCACAGATACGCAGTATTTT
V gene: TRBV9
J gene: TRBJ2-3
D gene: -
clone size: once

CDR3 protein: CASSPGQGLYEQYF
CDR3 DNA: TGTGCCAGCAGCCCGGGACAGGGGTTATACGAGCAGTACTTC
V gene: TRBV5-4
J gene: TRBJ2-7
D gene: TRBD1
clone size: once

CDR3 protein: CASSETGAYGYTF
CDR3 DNA: TGTGCCAGCAGCGAGACAGGGGCCTATGGCTACACCTTC
V gene: TRBV6-5
J gene: TRBJ1-2
D gene: TRBD1
clone size: -

CDR3 protein: CASKSTSGRYEQYF
CDR3 DNA: TGTGCCAGTAAGTCGACTAGCGGTCGTTACGAGCAGTACTTC
V gene: TRBV19
J gene: TRBJ2-7
D gene: TRBD2
clone size: -

CDR3 protein: CSVEGRTGESGANVLTF
CDR3 DNA: TGCAGCGTTGAGGGGCGGACAGGGGAATCTGGGGCCAACGTCCTGACTTTC
V gene: TRBV29-1
J gene: TRBJ2-6
D gene: TRBD1
clone size: -

CDR3 protein: CASSLVSGGRNEQFF
CDR3 DNA: TGTGCCAGCAGCTTAGTTAGCGGGGGGAGAAATGAGCAGTTCTTC
V gene: TRBV7-2
J gene: TRBJ2-1
D gene: TRBD2
clone size: once

CDR3 protein: CAWKRAGRESGELFF
CDR3 DNA: TGTGCCTGGAAAAGGGCGGGGAGAGAGTCCGGGGAGCTGTTTTTT
V gene: TRBV30
J gene: TRBJ2-2
D gene: -
clone size: -

CDR3 protein: CASSQIRGNTQYF
CDR3 DNA: TGTGCCAGCAGCCAGATAAGGGGGAATACGCAGTATTTT
V gene: TRBV11-1
J gene: TRBJ2-3
D gene: -
clone size: -

CDR3 protein: CASSSSGGTGELFF
CDR3 DNA: TGTGCCAGCAGTTCCAGCGGGGGAACCGGGGAGCTGTTTTTT
V gene: TRBV6-1
J gene: TRBJ2-2
D gene: TRBD2
clone size: -

CDR3 protein: CASSLVPLLAGGGETQYF
CDR3 DNA: TGTGCCAGCAGCTTAGTCCCCCTCCTAGCGGGGGGTGGAGAGACCCAGTACTTC
V gene: TRBV7-3
J gene: TRBJ2-5
D gene: TRBD2
clone size: few

CDR3 protein: CATTGTNTGANVLTF
CDR3 DNA: TGTGCCACCACGGGTACAAACACTGGGGCCAACGTCCTGACTTTC
V gene: TRBV19
J gene: TRBJ2-6
D gene: -
clone size: -

CDR3 protein: CASSPQGGGKLFF
CDR3 DNA: TGTGCCAGCAGTCCCCAAGGGGGGGGAAAACTGTTTTTT
V gene: TRBV6-1
J gene: TRBJ1-4
D gene: -
clone size: -

CDR3 protein: CASSYRRDKNTEAFF
CDR3 DNA: TGTGCCAGCAGCTACCGTCGGGACAAGAACACTGAAGCTTTCTTT
V gene: TRBV7-8
J gene: TRBJ1-1
D gene: -
clone size: -

CDR3 protein: CAWSGQAGETQYF
CDR3 DNA: TGTGCCTGGAGTGGACAGGCCGGAGAGACCCAGTACTTC
V gene: TRBV30
J gene: TRBJ2-5
D gene: -
clone size: -

CDR3 protein: CASSTRQLSGADTQYF
CDR3 DNA: TGTGCCAGTAGTACCCGACAGCTCAGCGGGGCAGATACGCAGTATTTT
V gene: TRBV19
J gene: TRBJ2-3
D gene: TRBD2
clone size: -

CDR3 protein: CASSLGAGGPRQEQFF
CDR3 DNA: TGTGCCAGCAGCTTGGGTGCGGGAGGGCCGCGCCAAGAGCAGTTCTTC
V gene: TRBV7-9
J gene: TRBJ2-1
D gene: TRBD2
clone size: -

CDR3 protein: CASSVEDGTSGRHYEQYF
CDR3 DNA: TGTGCCAGCAGCGTAGAAGATGGGACTAGCGGGAGGCACTACGAGCAGTACTTC
V gene: TRBV9
J gene: TRBJ2-7
D gene: TRBD2
clone size: -

CDR3 protein: CASSPSGQGGGYTF
CDR3 DNA: TGTGCCAGCTCACCATCGGGCCAGGGGGGCGGCTACACCTTC
V gene: TRBV18
J gene: TRBJ1-2
D gene: TRBD1
clone size: -

CDR3 protein: CASSQERASSYNEQFF
CDR3 DNA: TGTGCCAGCAGCCAAGAGAGGGCGAGCTCCTACAATGAGCAGTTCTTC
V gene: TRBV4-2
J gene: TRBJ2-1
D gene: -
clone size: -

CDR3 protein: CASPLTGNKNIQYF
CDR3 DNA: TGTGCCAGCCCCCTGACAGGGAATAAAAACATTCAGTACTTC
V gene: TRBV7-9
J gene: TRBJ2-4
D gene: TRBD1
clone size: -